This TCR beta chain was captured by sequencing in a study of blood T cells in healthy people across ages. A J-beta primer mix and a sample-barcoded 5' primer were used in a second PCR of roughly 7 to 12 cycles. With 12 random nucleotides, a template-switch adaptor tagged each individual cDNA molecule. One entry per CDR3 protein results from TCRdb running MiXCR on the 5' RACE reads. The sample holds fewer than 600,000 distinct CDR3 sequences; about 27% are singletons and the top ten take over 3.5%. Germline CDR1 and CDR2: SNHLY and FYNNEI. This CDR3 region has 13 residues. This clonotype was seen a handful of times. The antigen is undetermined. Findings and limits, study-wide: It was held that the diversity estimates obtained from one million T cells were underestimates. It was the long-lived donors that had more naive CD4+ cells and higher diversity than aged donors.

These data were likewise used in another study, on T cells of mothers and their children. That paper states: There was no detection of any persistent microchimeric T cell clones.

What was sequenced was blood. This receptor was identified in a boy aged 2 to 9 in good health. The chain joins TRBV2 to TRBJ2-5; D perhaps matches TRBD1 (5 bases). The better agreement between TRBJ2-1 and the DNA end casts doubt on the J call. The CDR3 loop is CASSEAGAGEQFF. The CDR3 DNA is TGTGCCAGCAGTGAAGCAGGGGCCGGGGAGCAGTTCTTC.